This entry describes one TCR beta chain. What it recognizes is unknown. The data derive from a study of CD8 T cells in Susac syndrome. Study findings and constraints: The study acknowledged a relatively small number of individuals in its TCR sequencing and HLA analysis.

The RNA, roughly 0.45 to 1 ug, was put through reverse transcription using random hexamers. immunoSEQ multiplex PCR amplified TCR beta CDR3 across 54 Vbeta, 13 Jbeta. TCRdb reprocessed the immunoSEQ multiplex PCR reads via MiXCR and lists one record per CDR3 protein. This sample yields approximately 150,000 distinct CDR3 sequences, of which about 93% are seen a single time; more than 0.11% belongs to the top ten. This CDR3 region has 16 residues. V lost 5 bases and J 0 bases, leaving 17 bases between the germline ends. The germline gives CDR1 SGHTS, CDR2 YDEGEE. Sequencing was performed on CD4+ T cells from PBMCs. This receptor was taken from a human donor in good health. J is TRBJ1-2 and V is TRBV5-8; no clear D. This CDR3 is CASRRPTETSNYGYTF. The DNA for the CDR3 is TGTGCCAGCAGACGCCCGACCGAGACATCTAACTATGGCTACACCTTC. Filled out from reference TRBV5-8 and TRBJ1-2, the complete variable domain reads EAGVTQSPTHLIKTRGQQATLRCSPISGHTSVYWYQQALGLGLQFLLWYDEGEERNRGNFPPRFSGRQFPNYSSELNVNALELEDSALYLCASRRPTETSNYGYTFGSGTRLTVV.